The table lists the clone carrying this T cell receptor beta chain with a few counts. Amplification targeted TCR beta CDR3 regions from RNA transcripts. The HTBI set primed first-round TCR CDR3 RT-PCR. TCRdb ran MiXCR on the multiplex PCR reads and lists one entry per CDR3 protein. The table shows fewer than 400,000 distinct CDR3 sequences, with roughly 14% occurring only once. These data come from a study of T cells in Graves' hyperthyroidism and ophthalmopathy. The authors took PBMCs from roughly 9.5 ml fresh peripheral blood. In germline, CDR1 is DFQATT, CDR2 SNEGSKA (reference sequence). V was pared by 3 bases and J by 0 bases, with 14 bases between. This CDR3 has 15 residues.

The receptor was isolated from a woman aged 18-30 years with Graves' hyperthyroidism that later progressed to Graves' ophthalmopathy. The V call is TRBV20-1, the J call TRBJ1-1, with D possibly being TRBD1 (5 bases). Material: blood. This chain's CDR3 is CSARGGGDMNTEAFF. In nucleotides, the CDR3 is TGCAGTGCTAGGGGGGGGGGAGATATGAACACTGAAGCTTTCTTT.